This T cell receptor beta chain was captured in a study of T cell responses to AZD1222 COVID-19 vaccine. Points on this clone: What it binds is not known.

Per the germline V gene, CDR1 is SGDLS and CDR2 is YYNGEE. V was shortened by 0 bases and J by 4 bases, with 14 bases between the two germline ends. The CDR3 consists of 15 residues. General observations from the study: White British ancestry dominated among donors, who included more females, and clonal diversity was possibly underestimated. With two AZD1222 doses given, Spike-specific TCR breadth and depth both rose. Baseline serostatus was positive in only six AZD1222 recipients.

Clones were sequenced by immunoSEQ multiplex PCR, and TCRdb holds only the in-frame ones, with some missing. Of some 150,000 clones detected, around 87% appear once; the ten largest clones hold about 9.8%. The TCR sequence derives from an adult who received the AZD1222 COVID-19 vaccine. The chain links TRBV9 to TRBJ2-7, with a possible D match to TRBD1 (6 bases). The sample in question was peripheral blood, obtained 28 days after the second AZD1222 dose. The CDR3 loop reads CASSVAGDTGYEQYF. CDR3 nucleotides: TGTGCCAGCAGCGTAGCCGGGGACACCGGGTACGAGCAGTACTTC.